This T cell receptor (beta chain) derives from a study of T-cell memory formation after mild COVID-19. Germline loops: CDR1 LGHNA, CDR2 YSLEER. The CDR3 totals 15 residues. With 1 base removed from V and 5 bases from J, the gap between germline ends came to 12 bases. TCRdb independently ran MiXCR on the 5' RACE reads; one entry per CDR3 protein. This sample has around 300,000 distinct CDR3 sequences, with over 10% found just once. This receptor was identified in a man aged 18-30 years who had mild COVID-19 (a few samples of this study predate the infection). Cell type and time point are not known. What was sequenced was PBMCs or a T cell subset sorted from them (not recorded which). This sequence joins TRBV4-3 and TRBJ1-5; the D gene is possibly TRBD1 (6 bases). The CDR3 nucleotides are TGCGCCAGCAGCCAAGGGGGGACACCCGATCAGCCCCAGCATTTT. Translation: CASSQGGTPDQPQHF.